The rows below give T cell receptor beta chains drawn from one sample of a study of T cell responses to AZD1222 COVID-19 vaccine. Using immunoSEQ multiplex PCR, the repertoire was profiled, and TCRdb retains in-frame clones only, with some absent. The sample has roughly 130,000 clones, roughly 87% seen once. Sequenced here: peripheral blood, sampled on day 0 of AZD1222 vaccination. The receptors come from an adult in good health. Each CDR3 is given with its conserved first and last residue. The D gene is left open where the match is weak. Only part of the rows carry a size: once, few, many, or a class if the clone is expanded.

d_gene	abundance	j_gene	v_gene	CDR3aa	CDR3nt
TRBD2	-	TRBJ2-7	TRBV7-3	CASSPQAGGVEQYF	TGTGCCAGCAGCCCCCAAGCGGGGGGGGTCGAGCAGTACTTC
-	few	TRBJ1-6	TRBV27	CASNIQGPNSPLHF	TGTGCCAGCAATATACAGGGACCAAATTCACCCCTCCACTTT
-	few	TRBJ1-6	TRBV7-8	CASSLLRPSGTTHNSPLHF	TGTGCCAGCAGCTTACTGCGACCCTCCGGGACGACCCATAATTCACCCCTCCACTTT
TRBD1	-	TRBJ2-7	TRBV5-8	CASSLRGQGPYEQYF	TGTGCCAGCAGCTTGCGGGGACAGGGGCCCTACGAGCAGTACTTC
-	-	TRBJ1-6	TRBV2	CASSEGQNSPLHF	TGTGCCAGCAGTGAGGGGCAGAATTCACCCCTCCACTTT
-	-	TRBJ1-2	TRBV6-5	CASSYNGNYGYTF	TGTGCCAGCAGTTATAACGGGAACTATGGCTACACCTTC
TRBD2	-	TRBJ2-3	TRBV5-4	CASSLGGATDTQYF	TGTGCCAGCAGCCTCGGGGGGGCCACAGATACGCAGTATTTT
-	once	TRBJ1-2	TRBV2	CAGGTEAYGYTF	TGTGCCGGAGGGACGGAGGCCTATGGCTACACCTTC
-	-	TRBJ2-7	TRBV30	CAWSRREYEQYF	TGTGCCTGGAGTAGGAGGGAATACGAGCAGTACTTC
TRBD1	-	TRBJ1-1	TRBV7-9	CASSSQGALRNTEAFF	TGTGCCAGCAGCTCACAGGGGGCCCTGAGGAACACTGAAGCTTTCTTT
-	once	TRBJ1-1	TRBV9	CASSVRMNTEAFF	TGTGCCAGCAGCGTACGTATGAACACTGAAGCTTTCTTT
TRBD2	-	TRBJ2-1	TRBV6-5	CASLRLADSYNEQFF	TGTGCCAGCCTGAGACTAGCGGACTCCTACAATGAGCAGTTCTTC
-	-	TRBJ1-5	TRBV18	CASSQLGVNQPQHF	TGTGCCAGCTCACAACTGGGCGTCAATCAGCCCCAGCATTTT
-	once	TRBJ2-5	TRBV6-5	CASSYSRTGRGETQYF	TGTGCCAGCAGTTACTCGAGGACAGGCCGGGGGGAGACCCAGTACTTC
-	-	TRBJ1-2	TRBV11-2	CASSSPLREKRGAGGYTF	TGTGCCAGCAGTAGTCCGCTTCGGGAGAAGAGGGGCGCGGGTGGCTACACCTTC
-	-	TRBJ1-5	TRBV28	CASSLGAGPFNQPQHF	TGTGCCAGCAGTTTAGGGGCAGGTCCCTTCAATCAGCCCCAGCATTTT